Listed here are 4 T cell receptor beta chains from one sample, sequenced in a study of blood T cells in healthy people across ages. Using a J-beta primer mix together with a sample-barcoded 5' primer, a second PCR was run for roughly 6 to 12 cycles. Each CDR3 protein gets one entry after TCRdb re-called the 5' RACE reads with MiXCR. This sample has roughly 800,000 distinct CDR3 sequences, with 20% to 25% found just once. These data are also associated with another study on T cells of mothers and their children.

Material: blood. These receptors were taken from a boy younger than 18 in good health.

This clonotype was detected a few times. V gene TRBV9 combines with J gene TRBJ2-5; tentatively, D is TRBD1 (6 bases). Germline CDR1 and CDR2: SGDLS and YYNGEE. V was pared by 0 bases and J by 5 bases, with 11 bases between. This CDR3 is built from 14 residues. The CDR3 loop is CASSVEQGMETQYF. CDR3 sequence (DNA): TGTGCCAGCAGCGTAGAACAGGGCATGGAGACCCAGTACTTC.

This clonotype was observed a few times. The V and J genes are TRBV19 and TRBJ1-4; unclear D gene. Trimming took 5 bases from V and 5 from J, leaving 12 bases between them. The CDR3 consists of 14 residues. The V gene's germline CDR1 is LNHDA and CDR2 SQIVND (reference sequence). CDR3 sequence reads: CASSLYTENEKLFF. For the CDR3, the DNA is TGTGCCAGTAGTCTATATACAGAAAATGAAAAACTGTTTTTT.

At least ten counts were recorded for this clonotype. Here the CDR3 DNA reads TGTGCCAGCAGGTCCAACACTGAAGCTTTCTTT. This codes for CASRSNTEAFF. The J gene is TRBJ1-1, the V gene TRBV25-1, with D unresolved. Germline V gene sequence: CDR1 MGHDK, CDR2 SYGVNS. V lost 6 bases and J lost 2, with 4 bases in between. CDR3 length: 11 residues.

The gene calls are TRBV28 and TRBJ1-1; 11 bases align to TRBD1. With 5 bases clipped from V and 8 bases from J, the junction kept 10 bases outside the gene matches. The length of the CDR3 is 15 residues. The germline gives CDR1 MDHEN, CDR2 SYDVKM. The CDR3 sequence: CASSTPGTGGNEAFF. The CDR3 bases are TGTGCCAGCAGTACACCCGGGACAGGGGGTAACGAAGCTTTCTTT.